Listed here is a single T cell receptor beta chain. V was trimmed by 5 bases and J by 3 bases, leaving 4 bases between them. This CDR3 contains 12 residues. Germline CDR1 is LNHDA and CDR2 is SQIVND (reference sequence). This sample is drawn from a study of blood T cell repertoires in COVID-19. The wider study: The study drew acute and convalescent COVID-19 samples from the United States, Italy and Spain. Sources were T cells, B-cell-depleted T cells, or PBMCs; the material itself was cDNA or gDNA.

As processed by the authors: How many nucleated cells were present was estimated from reference gene primer amplification. Sequencing was performed with immunoSEQ multiplex PCR; in TCRdb, only in-frame clones are kept and a portion is missing. The V and J calls and clone size are taken from that table; D and trimming were inferred from the DNA. The sample lists 30,000 to 40,000 clones, roughly 85% occurring once. The chain has TRBV19 and TRBJ2-2; D not resolved. The sample consisted of peripheral blood. This TCR was recovered from a human donor with acute or convalescent COVID-19. The donor label of this sample is uncertain. This CDR3 reads CASSLYTGELFF. Written as DNA, the CDR3 is TGTGCCAGTAGTCTCTACACCGGGGAGCTGTTTTTT.